The rows below give T cell receptor beta chains drawn from one sample of a study of vaccination and CD4 T cells after COVID-19. These TCRs are of unknown antigen specificity. One entry per CDR3 protein, called by TCRdb with MiXCR from the PCR reads. The sample shows roughly 17,000 distinct CDR3 sequences, approximately 31% of them seen only once. The sequencing input was cultured CD4+ T cells from blood. These receptors all stem from a human donor with COVID-19. Both conserved end residues are part of each CDR3. Fields, in order: CDR3 length, clone size, J gene, V gene, D gene, CDR3 DNA, CDR3 protein. The D gene is left open where the match is weak. The listing skips clone size in some rows; elsewhere it reads once, few, many or a size class.

CDR3 length: 19
clone size: few
J gene: TRBJ1-1
V gene: TRBV4-1
D gene: .
CDR3 DNA: TGCGCCAGCAGCCAAGGGCCCGCGGGTGGAGGCCGCTTGAACACTGAAGCTTTCTTT
CDR3 protein: CASSQGPAGGGRLNTEAFF

CDR3 length: 14
clone size: few
J gene: TRBJ2-5
V gene: TRBV28
D gene: TRBD1
CDR3 DNA: TGTGCCAGCAGTCCCCCGACAGGGGAAGAGACCCAGTACTTC
CDR3 protein: CASSPPTGEETQYF

CDR3 length: 17
clone size: once
J gene: TRBJ2-7
V gene: TRBV19
D gene: TRBD1
CDR3 DNA: TGTGCCAGTAGTATAAGCCCAGCGGACAGGGGTACCTACGAGCAGTACTTC
CDR3 protein: CASSISPADRGTYEQYF

CDR3 length: 16
clone size: .
J gene: TRBJ2-4
V gene: TRBV18
D gene: .
CDR3 DNA: TGTGCCAGCTCCCCGCAACCCGGGACGACCAAAAACATTCAGTACTTC
CDR3 protein: CASSPQPGTTKNIQYF

CDR3 length: 12
clone size: .
J gene: TRBJ1-1
V gene: TRBV5-5
D gene: .
CDR3 DNA: TGTGCCAGCAGCGGAACCTTTGGTGAAGCTTTCTTT
CDR3 protein: CASSGTFGEAFF

CDR3 length: 14
clone size: .
J gene: TRBJ1-1
V gene: TRBV5-4
D gene: .
CDR3 DNA: TGTGCCAGCAGCTTGGAGGCCAGGGGCACTGAAGCTTTCTTT
CDR3 protein: CASSLEARGTEAFF

CDR3 length: 13
clone size: .
J gene: TRBJ2-7
V gene: TRBV19
D gene: .
CDR3 DNA: TGTGCCAGTAGTCCTCAGACTTTCTACGAGCAGTACTTC
CDR3 protein: CASSPQTFYEQYF

CDR3 length: 12
clone size: .
J gene: TRBJ2-1
V gene: TRBV11-2
D gene: TRBD1
CDR3 DNA: TGTGCCAGCAGTGCTAACAGGGGTGAGCAGTTCTTC
CDR3 protein: CASSANRGEQFF

CDR3 length: 14
clone size: .
J gene: TRBJ2-3
V gene: TRBV2
D gene: .
CDR3 DNA: TGTGCCAGCAGTGAAAGATCTCAGGGGCTGACGCAGTATTTT
CDR3 protein: CASSERSQGLTQYF

CDR3 length: 17
clone size: .
J gene: TRBJ2-4
V gene: TRBV6-5
D gene: TRBD1
CDR3 DNA: TGTGCCAGCAGTTCTCTCCGGGACAGGGCGACCAAAAACATTCAGTACTTC
CDR3 protein: CASSSLRDRATKNIQYF

CDR3 length: 14
clone size: few
J gene: TRBJ2-3
V gene: TRBV20-1
D gene: .
CDR3 DNA: TGCAGTGCTAAGGTGGGCGTTAGCACAGATACGCAGTATTTT
CDR3 protein: CSAKVGVSTDTQYF

CDR3 length: 14
clone size: few
J gene: TRBJ2-7
V gene: TRBV2
D gene: .
CDR3 DNA: TGTGCCAGCAGAGTACGGCAGGGGCTCTACGAGCAGTACTTC
CDR3 protein: CASRVRQGLYEQYF

CDR3 length: 15
clone size: .
J gene: TRBJ2-7
V gene: TRBV6-5
D gene: .
CDR3 DNA: TGTGCCAGCAGTTACTTTGAGCGTGGTGGCCACGAGCAGTACTTC
CDR3 protein: CASSYFERGGHEQYF

CDR3 length: 14
clone size: few
J gene: TRBJ1-1
V gene: TRBV21-1
D gene: .
CDR3 DNA: TGTGCCAGCAGAAACACTGGGTACCAGAGTGAAGCTTTCTTT
CDR3 protein: CASRNTGYQSEAFF

CDR3 length: 14
clone size: .
J gene: TRBJ2-2
V gene: TRBV7-7
D gene: .
CDR3 DNA: TGTGCTAGCAGCCAAGCGCGAGGTTCCGGGGAGCTGTTTTTT
CDR3 protein: CASSQARGSGELFF

CDR3 length: 14
clone size: few
J gene: TRBJ2-3
V gene: TRBV5-4
D gene: .
CDR3 DNA: TGTGCCAGCAGCTCGGCAGGTAGCACAGATACGCAGTATTTT
CDR3 protein: CASSSAGSTDTQYF

CDR3 length: 17
clone size: few
J gene: TRBJ1-6
V gene: TRBV7-9
D gene: .
CDR3 DNA: TGTGCCAGCAGCAAAACCGGCCGGGGGTCCTATAATTCACCCCTCCACTTT
CDR3 protein: CASSKTGRGSYNSPLHF

CDR3 length: 15
clone size: medium-sized
J gene: TRBJ1-3
V gene: TRBV7-7
D gene: .
CDR3 DNA: TGTGCTAGCAGCTTAGATCAGGGCCCCGGAAACACCATATATTTT
CDR3 protein: CASSLDQGPGNTIYF

CDR3 length: 11
clone size: few
J gene: TRBJ2-5
V gene: TRBV7-3
D gene: .
CDR3 DNA: TGTGCCAGCAGAGTGGCGGAGACCCAGTACTTC
CDR3 protein: CASRVAETQYF

CDR3 length: 11
clone size: .
J gene: TRBJ2-3
V gene: TRBV28
D gene: .
CDR3 DNA: TGTGCCAGCAGTTTTGTAGATACGCAGTATTTT
CDR3 protein: CASSFVDTQYF

CDR3 length: 16
clone size: .
J gene: TRBJ1-5
V gene: TRBV28
D gene: TRBD1
CDR3 DNA: TGTGCCAGCAGTTTACCTACGACAGGGTATGGTCAGCCCCAGCATTTT
CDR3 protein: CASSLPTTGYGQPQHF

CDR3 length: 19
clone size: few
J gene: TRBJ2-4
V gene: TRBV6-2/TRBV6-3
D gene: .
CDR3 DNA: TGTGCCAGCAGAACCACAGGGCCTGTGGAGCTAATAGCCAAAAACATTCAGTACTTC
CDR3 protein: CASRTTGPVELIAKNIQYF

CDR3 length: 14
clone size: few
J gene: TRBJ1-6
V gene: TRBV14
D gene: .
CDR3 DNA: TGTGCCAGCAGCCAAGGCGCGGGTAATTCACCCCTCCACTTT
CDR3 protein: CASSQGAGNSPLHF

CDR3 length: 15
clone size: few
J gene: TRBJ2-5
V gene: TRBV21-1
D gene: .
CDR3 DNA: TGTGCCAGCAGCCCACTACCGGAGGACCAAGAGACCCAGTACTTC
CDR3 protein: CASSPLPEDQETQYF

CDR3 length: 15
clone size: .
J gene: TRBJ1-5
V gene: TRBV20-1
D gene: TRBD1
CDR3 DNA: TGCAGTGCTAGAGATCAGGGGGTGATAGGAGAGCCCCAGCATTTT
CDR3 protein: CSARDQGVIGEPQHF

CDR3 length: 13
clone size: .
J gene: TRBJ2-3
V gene: TRBV21-1
D gene: .
CDR3 DNA: TGTGCCAGCAGTCTACTAGGAGCAGATACGCAGTATTTT
CDR3 protein: CASSLLGADTQYF

CDR3 length: 13
clone size: few
J gene: TRBJ2-7
V gene: TRBV15
D gene: TRBD1
CDR3 DNA: TGTGCCACCAGCAGAGATTTGGGACAGGGATTGATCTTC
CDR3 protein: CATSRDLGQGLIF

CDR3 length: 16
clone size: .
J gene: TRBJ1-2
V gene: TRBV20-1
D gene: TRBD1
CDR3 DNA: TGCAGTGCTAGAGACCCTCGGACAGGAGCGAACTATGGCTACACCTTC
CDR3 protein: CSARDPRTGANYGYTF

CDR3 length: 12
clone size: .
J gene: TRBJ2-7
V gene: TRBV5-8
D gene: TRBD1
CDR3 DNA: TGTGCCAGCAGTCTGGACAGGGGAGGGCAGTACTTC
CDR3 protein: CASSLDRGGQYF

CDR3 length: 14
clone size: once
J gene: TRBJ2-7
V gene: TRBV28
D gene: TRBD1
CDR3 DNA: TGTGCCAGCCGGGGACAGGGGGACTCCTACGAGCAGTACTTC
CDR3 protein: CASRGQGDSYEQYF

CDR3 length: 16
clone size: few
J gene: TRBJ2-5
V gene: TRBV6-2/TRBV6-3
D gene: TRBD2
CDR3 DNA: TGTGCCAGCAGAGCCGGGACTAGCGGGGGACAAGAGACCCAGTACTTC
CDR3 protein: CASRAGTSGGQETQYF

CDR3 length: 17
clone size: .
J gene: TRBJ2-7
V gene: TRBV5-1
D gene: TRBD2
CDR3 DNA: TGCGCCAGCAGCGTCGGGACTAGCGGGTCCCTCTCCTACGAGCAGTACTTC
CDR3 protein: CASSVGTSGSLSYEQYF

CDR3 length: 16
clone size: .
J gene: TRBJ1-1
V gene: TRBV7-9
D gene: TRBD1
CDR3 DNA: TGTGCCAGCAGCCCAGACAGGGGGCGCGAGAACACTGAAGCTTTCTTT
CDR3 protein: CASSPDRGRENTEAFF

CDR3 length: 14
clone size: .
J gene: TRBJ1-1
V gene: TRBV19
D gene: TRBD1
CDR3 DNA: TGTGCCAGTAGGACGACAGGGGGAAGCACTGAAGCTTTCTTT
CDR3 protein: CASRTTGGSTEAFF

CDR3 length: 13
clone size: few
J gene: TRBJ1-2
V gene: TRBV4-3
D gene: TRBD1
CDR3 DNA: TGCGCCAGCAGCCTGGGGACAGGGGGGGGCTACACCTTC
CDR3 protein: CASSLGTGGGYTF

CDR3 length: 13
clone size: .
J gene: TRBJ2-3
V gene: TRBV28
D gene: TRBD2
CDR3 DNA: TGTGCCAGCGTAGTGGCGGGGGCAGATACGCAGTATTTT
CDR3 protein: CASVVAGADTQYF

CDR3 length: 15
clone size: .
J gene: TRBJ2-7
V gene: TRBV6-5
D gene: TRBD2
CDR3 DNA: TGTGCCAGCAGTTACCAGCGGGGGGGAACCTACGAGCAGTACTTC
CDR3 protein: CASSYQRGGTYEQYF

CDR3 length: 14
clone size: .
J gene: TRBJ1-4
V gene: TRBV28
D gene: TRBD1
CDR3 DNA: TGTGCCAGCAGTAGACAGGGGAATCATGAAAAACTGTTTTTT
CDR3 protein: CASSRQGNHEKLFF

CDR3 length: 15
clone size: .
J gene: TRBJ1-5
V gene: TRBV5-1
D gene: .
CDR3 DNA: TGCGCCAGCAGCTTGAATGGGAATAGCAATCAGCCCCAGCATTTT
CDR3 protein: CASSLNGNSNQPQHF

CDR3 length: 19
clone size: few
J gene: TRBJ2-5
V gene: TRBV20-1
D gene: TRBD2
CDR3 DNA: TGCAGTGCTAGCCAAATAAGTTTCCGACTAGCGGGGGGCGAAGAGACCCAGTACTTC
CDR3 protein: CSASQISFRLAGGEETQYF

CDR3 length: 16
clone size: few
J gene: TRBJ1-4
V gene: TRBV7-2
D gene: .
CDR3 DNA: TGTGCCAGCAGCTTAGCGAATCGTGCAACTAATGAAAAACTGTTTTTT
CDR3 protein: CASSLANRATNEKLFF

CDR3 length: 13
clone size: .
J gene: TRBJ2-5
V gene: TRBV27
D gene: .
CDR3 DNA: TGTGCCAGCAGTTTGGCAAAACAAGAGACCCAGTACTTC
CDR3 protein: CASSLAKQETQYF

CDR3 length: 16
clone size: .
J gene: TRBJ1-3
V gene: TRBV14
D gene: TRBD1
CDR3 DNA: TGTGCCAGCAGCCGACAGGGGACCCGCTCTGGAAACACCATATATTTT
CDR3 protein: CASSRQGTRSGNTIYF

CDR3 length: 14
clone size: .
J gene: TRBJ1-6
V gene: TRBV19
D gene: .
CDR3 DNA: TGTGCCAGCAAGGATAGCTCCTATAATTCACCCCTCCACTTT
CDR3 protein: CASKDSSYNSPLHF

CDR3 length: 17
clone size: .
J gene: TRBJ1-3
V gene: TRBV19
D gene: TRBD1
CDR3 DNA: TGTGTCAGTAGTCCCAGGACAGGGGCCGGGTCTGGAAACACCATATATTTT
CDR3 protein: CVSSPRTGAGSGNTIYF

CDR3 length: 15
clone size: .
J gene: TRBJ1-2
V gene: TRBV3-1
D gene: TRBD1
CDR3 DNA: TGTGCCAGCAGCTTTAGGGACAGGGACTCGAGTGGCTACACCTTC
CDR3 protein: CASSFRDRDSSGYTF

CDR3 length: 11
clone size: .
J gene: TRBJ2-7
V gene: TRBV2
D gene: .
CDR3 DNA: TGTGCCAGCTCGGAGTTAAACGAGCAGTACTTC
CDR3 protein: CASSELNEQYF

CDR3 length: 12
clone size: .
J gene: TRBJ1-1
V gene: TRBV12-3/TRBV12-4
D gene: TRBD1
CDR3 DNA: TGTGCCAGCAGTCACGACGACAGGGCTGCTTTCTTT
CDR3 protein: CASSHDDRAAFF

CDR3 length: 13
clone size: few
J gene: TRBJ2-5
V gene: TRBV20-1
D gene: .
CDR3 DNA: TGCAGTGCCCCCCCGCCGGGGCCGGGGACCCAGTACTTC
CDR3 protein: CSAPPPGPGTQYF

CDR3 length: 15
clone size: hyperexpanded
J gene: TRBJ1-2
V gene: TRBV11-2
D gene: TRBD1
CDR3 DNA: TGTGCCAGCAGCCCCCGGATGAGACAGGGCTATGGCTACACCTTC
CDR3 protein: CASSPRMRQGYGYTF

CDR3 length: 13
clone size: once
J gene: TRBJ2-1
V gene: TRBV20-1
D gene: .
CDR3 DNA: TGCAGTGCTAGTGCGGACCGCAATAATGAGCAGTTCTTC
CDR3 protein: CSASADRNNEQFF

CDR3 length: 18
clone size: few
J gene: TRBJ2-3
V gene: TRBV20-1
D gene: TRBD2
CDR3 DNA: TGCAGTGCCACCTTCCAATCCGGGACTAGTTCACGGGCAGATACGCAGTATTTT
CDR3 protein: CSATFQSGTSSRADTQYF

CDR3 length: 13
clone size: few
J gene: TRBJ1-2
V gene: TRBV20-1
D gene: TRBD1
CDR3 DNA: TGCAGTGCAGGAGGACAGGGCTCCTCTGGCTACACCTTC
CDR3 protein: CSAGGQGSSGYTF

CDR3 length: 14
clone size: few
J gene: TRBJ1-5
V gene: TRBV2
D gene: .
CDR3 DNA: TGTGCCAGCACTGAAAGGCTAGCAGATCAGCCCCAGCATTTT
CDR3 protein: CASTERLADQPQHF

CDR3 length: 14
clone size: few
J gene: TRBJ2-3
V gene: TRBV7-2
D gene: TRBD2
CDR3 DNA: TGTGCCAGCAGCTTTAGCGGGGGGGATGGGGCGCAGTATTTT
CDR3 protein: CASSFSGGDGAQYF

CDR3 length: 14
clone size: few
J gene: TRBJ2-7
V gene: TRBV21-1
D gene: .
CDR3 DNA: TGTGCCAGCAGCAAGGAGCAGGGGGCCTACGAGCAGTACTTC
CDR3 protein: CASSKEQGAYEQYF

CDR3 length: 18
clone size: .
J gene: TRBJ2-3
V gene: TRBV7-2
D gene: TRBD2
CDR3 DNA: TGTGCCAGCAGCTCCCCAAGCTTAGCGGGGGCGCACACAGATACGCAGTATTTT
CDR3 protein: CASSSPSLAGAHTDTQYF

CDR3 length: 11
clone size: few
J gene: TRBJ1-1
V gene: TRBV20-1
D gene: .
CDR3 DNA: TGCAGTGCTAGAGTCGGTCAGGGAGCTTTCTTT
CDR3 protein: CSARVGQGAFF

CDR3 length: 13
clone size: few
J gene: TRBJ1-2
V gene: TRBV24-1
D gene: .
CDR3 DNA: TGTGCCACCAGTGATGGGGTATTTTATGGCTACACCTTC
CDR3 protein: CATSDGVFYGYTF

CDR3 length: 16
clone size: .
J gene: TRBJ2-1
V gene: TRBV19
D gene: .
CDR3 DNA: TGTGCCAGTAGTAACCCCGCTGGGGTACAACGGAATGAGCAGTTCTTC
CDR3 protein: CASSNPAGVQRNEQFF